Presented here are 19 T cell receptor beta chains from one specimen sequenced in a study of blood T cell repertoires in COVID-19. Produced via immunoSEQ multiplex PCR; TCRdb's table is partial and in-frame only. The sample consists of a few hundred thousand clones, 75% to 90% of them appearing once. Source material: PBMCs or T cells enriched from blood (not recorded which). These receptors were obtained from a woman between 55 and 75 years old who had recovered from COVID-19.

This clone was counted only a few times. The gene calls are TRBV6-5 and TRBJ1-1; D might be TRBD1 (6 bases). This CDR3 has 13 amino acids. Deletions cut 3 bases from V and 5 bases from J, with 10 bases between. Germline lookup yields CDR1 MNHEY and CDR2 SVGAGI. The CDR3 is CASSYAQGTEAFF. The CDR3 DNA sequence: TGTGCCAGCAGTTATGCGCAGGGGACTGAAGCTTTCTTT.

The rearrangement uses TRBV4-1 and TRBJ2-7; 9 bases are shared with TRBD2. The CDR3 is 18 amino acids. The ends lost 0 bases at V and 0 bases at J; junction bases unmatched: 9. Germline loops: CDR1 MGHRA, CDR2 YSYEKL. In DNA, the CDR3 is TGCGCCAGCAGCCAAGAAGACCTTATGACTAGCGGCTCCTACGAGCAGTACTTC. It codes for CASSQEDLMTSGSYEQYF.

The V gene is TRBV13, the J gene TRBJ2-3; D is unresolved. The CDR3 has 12 residues. Deletions cut 5 bases from V and 3 bases from J, with 6 bases between. Germline values: CDR1 PRHDT, CDR2 FYEKMQ (reference sequence). CDR3: CASSPGTDTQYF. CDR3 nucleotide sequence: TGTGCCAGCAGCCCAGGTACAGATACGCAGTATTTT.

The chain has TRBV6-5 and TRBJ1-3; possible D gene TRBD1, 6 bases. This CDR3 spans 14 amino acids. The V and J ends lost 6 bases and 2 bases respectively, with 11 bases between them. Germline values: CDR1 MNHEY, CDR2 SVGAGI. The CDR3 DNA reads TGTGCCAGCAGGCTAACAGGGACTGGAAACACCATATATTTT. Encoded protein: CASRLTGTGNTIYF.

The chain recombines TRBV15 with TRBJ2-1; 9 positions match TRBD2. CDR1 is LNHNV and CDR2 is YYDKDF in the germline V gene (reference sequence). This CDR3 comprises 13 residues. The junction had 11 bases not matched to a gene; V was cut back by 5 bases and J by 15 bases. The chain's CDR3 is CATSRTSAGGLFF. CDR3 DNA sequence: TGTGCCACCAGCCGGACTAGCGCCGGGGGGTTGTTCTTC. The entire variable domain, with the rest obtained from reference TRBV15 and TRBJ2-1, is as follows: DAMVIQNPRYQVTQFGKPVTLSCSQTLNHNVMYWYQQKSSQAPKLLFHYYDKDFNNEADTPDNFQSRRPNTSFCFLDIRSPGLGDTAMYLCATSRTSAGGLFFGPGTRLTVL.

The chain has TRBV30 and TRBJ2-2; no clear D gene. The V end was cut by 4 bases, the J end by 1 base, with 7 bases between. The CDR3 is 13 amino acids. In germline, CDR1 is GTSNPN, CDR2 SVGIG (reference sequence). The CDR3 DNA sequence: TGTGCCTGGAATTTCGGGAACACCGGGGAGCTGTTTTTT. Its protein product is CAWNFGNTGELFF.

The CDR3, as DNA: TGCGCCAGCAGCTTGGTAATTTCAGGGGGCGGTGGCTACACCTTC. This codes for CASSLVISGGGGYTF. The chain recombines TRBV5-1 with TRBJ1-2, with 8 positions matching TRBD1. CDR3 length: 15 residues. After removal of 0 bases from V and 7 bases from J, the junction contained 8 bases not matched to a gene. Germline CDR1 reads SGHRS; CDR2 reads YFSETQ.

J is TRBJ1-1 and V is TRBV24-1; TRBD1 is a possible D gene (5 bases). V shed 4 bases and J shed 3 bases, with 14 bases lying between them. The CDR3 sequence is 15 residues long. CDR1 KGHDR and CDR2 SFDVKD come from the germline V gene. As DNA, the CDR3 is TGTGCCACCAGTGACCCGAGCGGGGGGGACACTGAAGCTTTCTTT. Its translation is CATSDPSGGDTEAFF.

The chain couples TRBV10-3 to TRBJ2-5; D might be TRBD1 (6 bases). Trimming took 4 bases from V and 4 from J, leaving 19 bases between them. CDR1 ENHRY and CDR2 SYGVKD come from the germline V gene. This CDR3 is built from 16 residues. The chain's CDR3 is CAISVTARGVGETQYF. The CDR3 DNA sequence: TGTGCCATCAGTGTTACAGCCAGGGGAGTAGGAGAGACCCAGTACTTC.

The V and J genes are TRBV12-5 and TRBJ1-6, with D perhaps matching TRBD1 (5 bases). Trimming cost V 5 bases and J 7 bases, with 12 bases left between them. CDR1 is LGHNT, CDR2 FRNRAP, per germline. CDR3 length equals 14 residues. As DNA, the CDR3 is TGTGCTAGTGGTCAACAGGTGATGAATTCACCCCTCCACTTT. Translation: CASGQQVMNSPLHF.

The V call is TRBV3-1 (or the pseudogene TRBV3-2), the J call TRBJ2-7; D is unresolved. This CDR3 spans 13 amino acids. Trimming took 4 bases from V and 3 from J, leaving 10 bases between them. CDR1 and CDR2 from the germline V gene are LGHDT and YNNKEL (reference sequence). In nucleotides, the CDR3 is TGTGCCAGCAGCCCAGACGGCGGCTACGAGCAGTACGTC. Protein product: CASSPDGGYEQYV.

The chain uses TRBV12-2 and TRBJ1-3; the table gives TRBD1 as D, unverified against the DNA. TRBV12-2 is labeled a pseudogene. The CDR3 is made up of 14 amino acids. CDR3 nucleotide sequence: TGTGCAAGTCGCTTATTTAACAGGGGGAACACCATATATTTT. Protein: CASRLFNRGNTIYF.

In nucleotides, the CDR3 is TGTGCCAGCAGTGAAAATACAGGGGCTGGCTACACCTTC. Protein: CASSENTGAGYTF. The chain employs TRBV6-1 and TRBJ1-2; 7 bases match TRBD1. CDR3 length equals 13 residues. Germline CDR1 is MNHNS and CDR2 is SASEGT. Losses at the gene ends were 2 bases for V and 7 bases for J; bases not matched to a gene: 4.

The V and J genes are TRBV4-1 and TRBJ1-2; D unresolved. The CDR3 extends over 15 amino acids. Germline lookup yields CDR1 MGHRA and CDR2 YSYEKL. The germline V and J ends were trimmed by 0 bases and 2 bases, with 10 bases remaining between them. For the CDR3, the DNA is TGCGCCAGCAGCCAAGAGCCCCTGGCCAACTATGGCTACACCTTC. Translation gives CASSQEPLANYGYTF.

The genes are TRBV3-1 (or the pseudogene TRBV3-2) and TRBJ1-2; 8 nucleotides line up with TRBD1. The CDR3 has 14 residues. V shed 1 base and J 7 bases; nucleotides not matched to a gene: 5. In germline, CDR1 is LGHDT, CDR2 YNNKEL (reference sequence). Here the CDR3 reads CASSQVQGAGGYTF. CDR3 coding DNA: TGTGCCAGCAGCCAAGTCCAGGGGGCTGGTGGCTACACCTTC.

Points on this clone: The sample contains more than one DNA sequence encoding this CDR3. The chain recombines TRBV5-4 with TRBJ1-1; the D is unclear. From germline, CDR1 is SGHNT and CDR2 YYREEE (reference sequence). The germline V and J ends were trimmed by 0 bases and 0 bases, with 6 bases remaining between them. The CDR3 is 14 amino acids. This CDR3 is CASSLEQLNTEAFF. As DNA, the CDR3 is TGTGCCAGCAGCTTGGAACAGCTGAACACTGAAGCTTTCTTT.

With regard to this clone: This CDR3 is also generated by other DNA sequences in the sample. The chain couples TRBV5-1 to TRBJ2-7; D ambiguous. The V gene lost 0 bases and the J gene lost 2 bases, with 3 bases spanning the gap. From germline, CDR1 is SGHRS and CDR2 YFSETQ. The CDR3 consists of 12 residues. CDR3 in DNA: TGCGCCAGCAGCTTGGATACCTACGAGCAGTACTTC. Amino acid sequence: CASSLDTYEQYF. The variable domain in full, with the rest retrieved from reference TRBV5-1 and TRBJ2-7, is KAGVTQTPRYLIKTRGQQVTLSCSPISGHRSVSWYQQTPGQGLQFLFEYFSETQRNKGNFPGRFSGRQFSNSRSEMNVSTLELGDSALYLCASSLDTYEQYFGPGTRLTVT.

The chain links TRBV19 to TRBJ1-1; D gene unclear. Trimming left V 6 bases short and J 4 bases short, with 15 bases between. The CDR3 has 14 residues. Germline V gene lookup returns CDR1 LNHDA and CDR2 SQIVND (reference sequence). CDR3 nucleotide sequence: TGTGCCAGTAGGCCCTCCCCGGGGAGCACTGAAGCTTTCTTT. Translation: CASRPSPGSTEAFF.

This clone was counted a single time. This chain joins TRBV2 and TRBJ1-4; TRBD1 might be the D (6 bases). The V gene lost 6 bases and the J gene lost 2 bases, with 13 bases spanning the gap. There are 15 residues in the CDR3. CDR1 is SNHLY and CDR2 is FYNNEI in the germline V gene. In DNA, the CDR3 is TGTGCCAGCAGCGGGGGGGCAAAGACTAATGAAAAACTGTTTTTT. It yields the protein CASSGGAKTNEKLFF.